These 14 T cell receptor beta chains were sequenced from one sample in a study of response to subunit inactivated influenza vaccine (dated by TCRdb to 2017 to 2018). Libraries were made using RT-PCR. Instrument on record: Illumina HiSeq 2500. TCRdb cleaned the public reads at Q25 with fastp, built clones with MiXCR and kept in-frame beta chains. Records with the same CDR3 protein are collapsed into one entry carrying the most frequent genes and DNA. This sample holds about 500,000 distinct CDR3 sequences; approximately 15% were observed only once. The top ten clones comprise approximately 3% of the sample. The sequencing here drew on CD4+ T cells sorted from PBMCs, taken less than 30 months after vaccination. These receptors all stem from a man between 45 and 75 years old who received an inactivated influenza vaccine. Donor details come from another sample of the same person, matched by shared clones.

The chain links TRBV6-2 or TRBV6-3 to TRBJ1-3; D unresolved. CDR1 and CDR2 (germline): MNHEY, SVGEGT. The CDR3 consists of 11 residues. The V end was cut by 10 bases, the J end by 4 bases, with 8 bases between. As DNA, the CDR3 is TGTGCCACGTCCCAAGGAAACACCATATATTTT. Its protein product is CATSQGNTIYF.

The V call is TRBV5-1, the J call TRBJ2-7; the D gene is possibly TRBD2 (5 bases). Trimming shortened V by 0 bases and J by 0 bases, and 13 bases separated the two germline ends. This CDR3 contains 16 residues. The germline V gene has CDR1 SGHRS and CDR2 YFSETQ. CDR3 coding DNA: TGCGCCAGCAGCTTGGCCCCGAGCGGTAGCTCCTACGAGCAGTACTTC. This translates into CASSLAPSGSSYEQYF. The full variable domain, its missing parts supplied by reference TRBV5-1 and TRBJ2-7, is KAGVTQTPRYLIKTRGQQVTLSCSPISGHRSVSWYQQTPGQGLQFLFEYFSETQRNKGNFPGRFSGRQFSNSRSEMNVSTLELGDSALYLCASSLAPSGSSYEQYFGPGTRLTVT.

The V call is TRBV3-1, the J call TRBJ2-1; no definite D call. The V gene lost 0 bases and the J gene lost 10 bases, with 10 bases spanning the gap. The CDR3 covers 13 residues. CDR1 and CDR2 from the germline V gene are LGHDT and YNNKEL (reference sequence). CDR3 sequence: CASSQDIEAEQFF. For the CDR3, the DNA is TGTGCCAGCAGCCAAGACATTGAAGCGGAGCAGTTCTTC.

This chain joins TRBV29-1 and TRBJ1-5; no firm D call. The V gene lost 8 bases and the J gene lost 1 base, with 12 bases spanning the gap. CDR1 and CDR2 from the germline V gene are SQVTM and ANQGSEA. The CDR3 is 13 residues long. The CDR3 sequence: CSIGSGSNQPQHF. The DNA for the CDR3 is TGCAGCATCGGTAGCGGAAGCAATCAGCCCCAGCATTTT.

The chain carries TRBV5-1 and TRBJ1-2; 9 positions match TRBD1. V lost 4 bases, J lost 6 bases, and 19 bases stayed unmatched. This CDR3 comprises 18 residues. Germline CDR1 SGHRS, CDR2 YFSETQ. CDR3 residues: CASSKGGQGTALTDGYTF. CDR3 nucleotides: TGCGCCAGCAGCAAAGGGGGACAGGGCACTGCCCTTACTGATGGCTACACCTTC. The variable domain in full, completed from reference TRBV5-1 and TRBJ1-2, reads KAGVTQTPRYLIKTRGQQVTLSCSPISGHRSVSWYQQTPGQGLQFLFEYFSETQRNKGNFPGRFSGRQFSNSRSEMNVSTLELGDSALYLCASSKGGQGTALTDGYTFGSGTRLTVV.

This clonotype came up many times. The chain links TRBV10-3 to TRBJ2-1; D is uncertain. Germline lookup yields CDR1 ENHRY and CDR2 SYGVKD. Trimming pared 8 bases from V and 0 bases from J, leaving 8 bases between. The CDR3 covers 13 residues. The chain's CDR3 is CAIAKSSYNEQFF. CDR3 nucleotide sequence: TGTGCCATCGCCAAAAGCTCCTACAATGAGCAGTTCTTC.

This clonotype was counted ten times or more. As DNA, the CDR3 is TGTGCCAGCAGCCCCCGGGCCGCGGTTTTGGATTCACCCCTCCACTTT. This encodes CASSPRAAVLDSPLHF. The J gene is TRBJ1-6, the V gene TRBV5-6; D remains ambiguous. The V end was cut by 4 bases, the J end by 8 bases, with 19 bases between. CDR3 length: 16 residues. Germline-derived CDR1 and CDR2 are SGHDT and YYEEEE. The entire variable domain, with the rest obtained from reference TRBV5-6 and TRBJ1-6, is as follows: DAGVTQSPTHLIKTRGQQVTLRCSPKSGHDTVSWYQQALGQGPQFIFQYYEEEERQRGNFPDRFSGHQFPNYSSELNVNALLLGDSALYLCASSPRAAVLDSPLHFGNGTRLTVT.

V and J are TRBV7-2 and TRBJ2-7, with D tentatively TRBD2 (6 bases). From germline, CDR1 is SGHTA and CDR2 FQGNSA. The CDR3 extends over 15 amino acids. V was shortened by 0 bases and J by 0 bases, with 9 bases between the two germline ends. CDR3 sequence: CASSLAGGYSYEQYF. The CDR3 DNA is TGTGCCAGCAGCTTAGCGGGGGGTTACTCCTACGAGCAGTACTTC. The variable domain in full, with the rest retrieved from reference TRBV7-2 and TRBJ2-7, is GAGVSQSPSNKVTEKGKDVELRCDPISGHTALYWYRQSLGQGLEFLIYFQGNSAPDKSGLPSDRFSAERTGGSVSTLTIQRTQQEDSAVYLCASSLAGGYSYEQYFGPGTRLTVT.

Ten or more counts support this clonotype. The genes are TRBV20-1 and TRBJ2-1, with TRBD1 matching 7 bases. This CDR3 comprises 16 residues. In germline, CDR1 is DFQATT, CDR2 SNEGSKA (reference sequence). V lost 3 bases and J lost 3; bases outside the gene matches: 11. The CDR3 protein is CSASPSQGRYYNEQFF. The DNA of the CDR3 is TGCAGTGCTAGTCCCTCACAGGGGCGCTACTACAATGAGCAGTTCTTC.

V usage is TRBV27 and J usage is TRBJ2-5, with TRBD1 matching 10 bases. Germline V gene sequence: CDR1 MNHEY, CDR2 SMNVEV (reference sequence). This CDR3 comprises 17 residues. Germline trimming cut 6 bases from V and 5 bases from J; bases unmatched to any gene: 15. CDR3: CASRVSTGTGVVETQYF. The CDR3 DNA reads TGTGCCAGCAGAGTATCGACCGGGACAGGGGTCGTGGAGACCCAGTACTTC.

This clonotype was seen many times. This chain links TRBV20-1 with TRBJ1-6, with D perhaps matching TRBD1 (5 bases). Per the germline V gene, CDR1 is DFQATT and CDR2 is SNEGSKA (reference sequence). The CDR3 loop spans 13 amino acids. Deletions cut 3 bases from V and 6 bases from J, with 9 bases between. CDR3 amino acids: CSASGDSNSPLHF. The CDR3 DNA sequence: TGCAGTGCTAGTGGTGACAGTAATTCACCCCTCCACTTT.

The chain links TRBV12-3 or TRBV12-4 to TRBJ1-2; D not resolved. V was cut by 2 bases and J by 2 bases, with 12 bases left in between. The CDR3 runs to 15 residues. The CDR3 sequence is CASSLWEGSNYGYTF. The CDR3 DNA reads as TGTGCCAGCAGTTTATGGGAGGGTTCCAACTATGGCTACACCTTC.

The gene calls are TRBV6-1 and TRBJ1-1, with a possible D match to TRBD1 (5 bases). CDR1 is MNHNS, CDR2 SASEGT, per germline. V was cut by 6 bases and J by 4 bases, with 12 bases left in between. This CDR3 is built from 13 residues. CDR3 loop: CASRRGIGTEAFF. The DNA of the CDR3 is TGTGCCAGCAGACGGGGGATCGGCACTGAAGCTTTCTTT.

This clonotype was detected a few times. The chain recombines TRBV9 with TRBJ2-3; 11 positions agree with TRBD2. Germline V CDR1 and CDR2: SGDLS, YYNGEE. The V segment lost 3 bases and the J segment 6 bases; nucleotides outside the gene matches: 9. CDR3 length: 16 amino acids. In DNA form, the CDR3 reads TGTGCCAGCAGCGCCACTAGCGGGAGCAGGTTGGATACGCAGTATTTT. It codes for CASSATSGSRLDTQYF.